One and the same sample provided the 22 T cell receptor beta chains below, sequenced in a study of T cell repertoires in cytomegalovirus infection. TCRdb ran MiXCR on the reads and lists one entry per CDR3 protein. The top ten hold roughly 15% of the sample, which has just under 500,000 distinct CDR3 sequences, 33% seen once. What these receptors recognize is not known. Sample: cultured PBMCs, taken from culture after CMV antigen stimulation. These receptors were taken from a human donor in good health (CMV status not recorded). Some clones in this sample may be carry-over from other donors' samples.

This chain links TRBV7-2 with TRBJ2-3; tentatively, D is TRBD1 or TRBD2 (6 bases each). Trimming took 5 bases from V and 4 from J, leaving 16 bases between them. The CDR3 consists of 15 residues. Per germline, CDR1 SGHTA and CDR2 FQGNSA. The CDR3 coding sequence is TGTGCCAGCAGCCCGGGACTTGGGGGCGCAGATACGCAGTATTTT. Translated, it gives CASSPGLGGADTQYF.

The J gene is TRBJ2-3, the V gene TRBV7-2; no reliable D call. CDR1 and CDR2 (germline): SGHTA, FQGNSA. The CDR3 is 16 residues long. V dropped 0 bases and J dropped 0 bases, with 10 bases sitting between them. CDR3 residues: CASSLASISSTDTQYF. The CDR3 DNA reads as TGTGCCAGCAGCTTAGCCAGCATCTCTAGCACAGATACGCAGTATTTT. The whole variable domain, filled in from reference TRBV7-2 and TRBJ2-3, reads GAGVSQSPSNKVTEKGKDVELRCDPISGHTALYWYRQSLGQGLEFLIYFQGNSAPDKSGLPSDRFSAERTGGSVSTLTIQRTQQEDSAVYLCASSLASISSTDTQYFGPGTRLTVL.

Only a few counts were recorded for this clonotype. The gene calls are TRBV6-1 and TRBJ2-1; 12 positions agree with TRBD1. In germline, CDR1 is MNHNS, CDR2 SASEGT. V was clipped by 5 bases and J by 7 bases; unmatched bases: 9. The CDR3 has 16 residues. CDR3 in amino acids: CASSQPGQGARNEQFF. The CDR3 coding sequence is TGTGCCAGCAGTCAACCGGGACAGGGGGCGCGGAATGAGCAGTTCTTC.

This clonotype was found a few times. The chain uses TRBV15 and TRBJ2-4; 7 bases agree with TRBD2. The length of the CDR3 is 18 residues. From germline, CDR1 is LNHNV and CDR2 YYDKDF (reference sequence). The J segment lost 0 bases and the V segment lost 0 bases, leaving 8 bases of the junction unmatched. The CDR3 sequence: CATSRDFLGGLAKNIQYF. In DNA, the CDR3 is TGTGCCACCAGCAGAGATTTCCTGGGGGGGTTAGCCAAAAACATTCAGTACTTC.

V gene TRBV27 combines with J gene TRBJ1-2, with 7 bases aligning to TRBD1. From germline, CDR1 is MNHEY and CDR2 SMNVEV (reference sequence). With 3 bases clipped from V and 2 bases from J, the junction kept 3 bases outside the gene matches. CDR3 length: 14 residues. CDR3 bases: TGTGCCAGCAGTTTTTCAGGGGGAAACTATGGCTACACCTTC. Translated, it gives CASSFSGGNYGYTF.

For the CDR3, the DNA is TGTGCCAGCAGCTCCCCTTACGGCGGGATAACTGAAGCTTTCTTT. It encodes CASSSPYGGITEAFF. The gene calls are TRBV5-6 and TRBJ1-1; no clear D. The V end lost 3 bases, the J end lost 5 bases, and 17 bases lay between the germline ends. The CDR3 runs 15 residues. Germline lookup yields CDR1 SGHDT and CDR2 YYEEEE.

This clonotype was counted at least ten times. As DNA, the CDR3 is TGTGCCAGCAGCTTAGGGGGTAGCGCCATCAACATTCAGTACTTC. Its translation: CASSLGGSAINIQYF. J is TRBJ2-4 and V is TRBV7-2; tentatively, D is TRBD2 (5 bases). The germline V and J ends were trimmed by 1 base and 7 bases, with 14 bases remaining between them. Germline V gives CDR1 SGHTA, CDR2 FQGNSA. CDR3 size: 15 residues.

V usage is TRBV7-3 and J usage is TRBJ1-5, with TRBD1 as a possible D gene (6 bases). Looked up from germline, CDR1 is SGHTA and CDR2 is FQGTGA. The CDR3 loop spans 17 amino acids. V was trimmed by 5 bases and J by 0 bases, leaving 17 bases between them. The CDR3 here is CASSPGGKVYSNQPQHF. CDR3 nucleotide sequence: TGTGCCAGCAGCCCTGGGGGCAAAGTCTATAGCAATCAGCCCCAGCATTTT.

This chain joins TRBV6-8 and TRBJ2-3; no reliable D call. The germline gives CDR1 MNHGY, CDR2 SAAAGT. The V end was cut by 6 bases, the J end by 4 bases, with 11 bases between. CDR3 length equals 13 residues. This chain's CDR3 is CASRGPSPDTQYF. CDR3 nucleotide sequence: TGTGCCAGCAGAGGTCCCAGCCCAGATACGCAGTATTTT.

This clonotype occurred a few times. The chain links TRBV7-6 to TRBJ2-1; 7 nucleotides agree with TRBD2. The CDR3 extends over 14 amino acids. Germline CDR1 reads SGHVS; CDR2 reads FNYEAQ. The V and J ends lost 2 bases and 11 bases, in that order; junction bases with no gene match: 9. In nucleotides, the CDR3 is TGTGCCAGCAGCTTATCACGAGGACTAGGCAAGCAGTTCTTC. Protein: CASSLSRGLGKQFF.

CDR3 bases: TGCAGTGCAGAGCGGGCCTCGAACACCGGGGAGCTGTTTTTT. It codes for CSAERASNTGELFF. The chain carries TRBV20-1 and TRBJ2-2, with a weak D call TRBD2 (6 bases). The CDR3 has 14 residues. Germline V gives CDR1 DFQATT, CDR2 SNEGSKA (reference sequence). Trimming removed 6 bases from V and 0 bases from J, with 11 bases in between.

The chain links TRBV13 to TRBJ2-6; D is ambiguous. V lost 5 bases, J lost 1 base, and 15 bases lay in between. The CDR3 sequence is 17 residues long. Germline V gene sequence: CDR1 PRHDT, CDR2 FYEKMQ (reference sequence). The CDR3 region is CASSPMEGLSGANVLTF. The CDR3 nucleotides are TGTGCCAGCAGCCCGATGGAAGGGCTGTCTGGGGCCAACGTCCTGACTTTC. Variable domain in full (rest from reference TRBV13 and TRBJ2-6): AAGVIQSPRHLIKEKRETATLKCYPIPRHDTVYWYQQGPGQDPQFLISFYEKMQSDKGSIPDRFSAQQFSDYHSELNMSSLELGDSALYFCASSPMEGLSGANVLTFGAGSRLTVL.

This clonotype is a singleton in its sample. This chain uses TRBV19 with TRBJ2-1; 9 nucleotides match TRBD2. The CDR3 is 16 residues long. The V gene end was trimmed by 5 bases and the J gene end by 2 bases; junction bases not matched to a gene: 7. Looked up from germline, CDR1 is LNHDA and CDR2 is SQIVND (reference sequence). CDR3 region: CASSALAGLPYNEQFF. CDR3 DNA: TGTGCCAGTAGTGCACTAGCGGGTCTACCCTACAATGAGCAGTTCTTC.

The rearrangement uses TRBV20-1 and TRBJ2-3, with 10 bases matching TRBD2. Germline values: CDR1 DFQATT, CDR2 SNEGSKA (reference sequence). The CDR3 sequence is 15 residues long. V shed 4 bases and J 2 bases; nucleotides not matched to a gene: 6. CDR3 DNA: TGCAGTGCTACCCGACTAGCGGGTTTCACAGATACGCAGTATTTT. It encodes CSATRLAGFTDTQYF.

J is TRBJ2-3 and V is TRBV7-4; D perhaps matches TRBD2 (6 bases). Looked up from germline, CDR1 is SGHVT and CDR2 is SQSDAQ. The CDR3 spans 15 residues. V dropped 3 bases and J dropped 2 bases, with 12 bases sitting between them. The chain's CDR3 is CASSFTGTLTDTQYF. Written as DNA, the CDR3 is TGTGCCAGCAGCTTTACCGGGACTCTCACAGATACGCAGTATTTT. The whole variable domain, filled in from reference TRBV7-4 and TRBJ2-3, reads GAGVSQSPRYKVAKRGRDVALRCDSISGHVTLYWYRQTLGQGSEVLTYSQSDAQRDKSGRPSGRFSAERPERSVSTLKIQRTEQGDSAVYLCASSFTGTLTDTQYFGPGTRLTVL.

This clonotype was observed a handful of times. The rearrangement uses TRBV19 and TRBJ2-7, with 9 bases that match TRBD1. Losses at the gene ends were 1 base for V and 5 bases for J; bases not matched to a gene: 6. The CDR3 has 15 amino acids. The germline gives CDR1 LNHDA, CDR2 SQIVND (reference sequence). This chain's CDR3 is CASSIGTGVSDEQYF. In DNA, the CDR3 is TGTGCCAGTAGTATAGGGACAGGGGTAAGCGACGAGCAGTACTTC. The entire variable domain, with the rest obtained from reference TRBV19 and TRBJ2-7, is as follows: DGGITQSPKYLFRKEGQNVTLSCEQNLNHDAMYWYRQDPGQGLRLIYYSQIVNDFQKGDIAEGYSVSREKKESFPLTVTSAQKNPTAFYLCASSIGTGVSDEQYFGPGTRLTVT.

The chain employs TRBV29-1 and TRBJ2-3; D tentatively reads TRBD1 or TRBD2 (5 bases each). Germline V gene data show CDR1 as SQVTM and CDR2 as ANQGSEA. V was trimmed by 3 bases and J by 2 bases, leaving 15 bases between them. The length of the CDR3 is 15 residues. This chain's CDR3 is CSVDVRGPFTDTQYF. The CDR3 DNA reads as TGCAGCGTTGACGTCCGGGGCCCGTTCACAGATACGCAGTATTTT.

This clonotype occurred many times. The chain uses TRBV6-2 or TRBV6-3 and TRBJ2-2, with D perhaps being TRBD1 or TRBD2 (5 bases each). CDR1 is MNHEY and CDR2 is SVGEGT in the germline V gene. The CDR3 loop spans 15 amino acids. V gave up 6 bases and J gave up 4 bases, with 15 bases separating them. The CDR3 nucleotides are TGTGCCAGCAGAAAGGGACCGGTCGGCACCGGGGAGCTGTTTTTT. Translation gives CASRKGPVGTGELFF.

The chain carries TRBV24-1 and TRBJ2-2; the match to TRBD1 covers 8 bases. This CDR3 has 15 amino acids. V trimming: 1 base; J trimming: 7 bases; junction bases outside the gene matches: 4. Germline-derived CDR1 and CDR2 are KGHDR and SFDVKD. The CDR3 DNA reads TGTGCCACCAGTGATTTATCAGGGGGCCACGGGGAGCTGTTTTTT. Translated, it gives CATSDLSGGHGELFF.

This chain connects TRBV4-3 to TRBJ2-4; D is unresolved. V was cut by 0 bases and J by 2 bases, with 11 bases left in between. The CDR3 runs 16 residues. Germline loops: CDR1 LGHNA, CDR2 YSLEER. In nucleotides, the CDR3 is TGCGCCAGCAGCCAAGATGCGAGAGGAACCAAAAACATTCAGTACTTC. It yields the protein CASSQDARGTKNIQYF.

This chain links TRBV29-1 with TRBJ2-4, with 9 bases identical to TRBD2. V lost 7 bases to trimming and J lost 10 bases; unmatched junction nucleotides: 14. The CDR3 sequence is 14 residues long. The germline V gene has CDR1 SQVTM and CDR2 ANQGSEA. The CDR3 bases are TGCAGCGCCGAATCCGGGACTAGCCCCCGAATTCAGTACTTC. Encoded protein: CSAESGTSPRIQYF.

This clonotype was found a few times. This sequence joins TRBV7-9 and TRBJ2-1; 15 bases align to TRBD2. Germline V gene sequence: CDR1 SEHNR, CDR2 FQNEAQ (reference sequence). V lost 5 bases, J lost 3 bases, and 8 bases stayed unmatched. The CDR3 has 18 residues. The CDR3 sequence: CASSPGLAGGKFYNEQFF. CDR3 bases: TGTGCCAGCAGCCCCGGACTAGCGGGAGGGAAATTCTACAATGAGCAGTTCTTC.